The rows below give T cell receptor beta chains drawn from one sample of a study of blood T cell repertoires in COVID-19. Assay used: immunoSEQ multiplex PCR; TCRdb lists only in-frame clones, some missing. The profile shows more than 95,000 clones, roughly nine tenths of them singletons. The sample was peripheral blood. The source is a human donor in a cohort sampled during active COVID-19. Both conserved end residues are part of each CDR3. The D gene is left open where the match is weak. The size field is filled for only some rows; it gives once, few, many or a size class.

v_call	j_call	clone_size	d_call	cdr3_aa	cdr3_nt
TRBV2	TRBJ2-5	-	TRBD1	CASSGRRGQETQYF	TGTGCCAGCAGTGGTCGCAGGGGGCAGGAGACCCAGTACTTC
TRBV6-6	TRBJ2-2	-	-	CASSYFEVAGELFF	TGTGCCAGCAGTTACTTCGAGGTCGCCGGGGAGCTGTTTTTT
TRBV19	TRBJ2-7	once	-	CASSKGDKTIYEQYF	TGTGCCAGTAGTAAAGGGGACAAAACCATCTACGAGCAGTACTTC
TRBV13	TRBJ2-3	-	-	CASSLPRSTQYF	TGTGCCAGCAGCCTCCCTAGGAGTACGCAGTATTTT
TRBV7-9	TRBJ1-2	once	TRBD1	CASSPIGQGVRGYTF	TGTGCCAGCAGCCCCATCGGACAGGGGGTTCGAGGCTACACCTTC
TRBV27	TRBJ1-1	-	TRBD1	CASKGTGGEDTEAFF	TGTGCCAGCAAAGGGACAGGGGGCGAGGACACTGAAGCTTTCTTT
TRBV30	TRBJ1-5	-	-	CAWSLPDGDNQPQHF	TGTGCCTGGAGTCTACCGGACGGGGACAATCAGCCCCAGCATTTT
TRBV27	TRBJ2-1	-	-	CASSNGGPYNEQFF	TGTGCCAGCAGTAATGGAGGTCCTTACAATGAGCAGTTCTTC
TRBV19	TRBJ1-1	-	TRBD1	CASLPGTGWTEAFF	TGTGCCAGCCTACCCGGGACAGGTTGGACTGAAGCTTTCTTT
TRBV16	TRBJ1-2	-	TRBD1	CASSQSGTDSVRYGYTF	TGTGCCAGCAGCCAATCCGGGACAGATAGCGTTCGTTATGGCTACACCTTC
TRBV5-4	TRBJ2-1	-	TRBD2	CASSSGPASGAYNEQFF	TGTGCCAGCAGCTCCGGCCCGGCTAGCGGGGCCTACAATGAGCAGTTCTTC
TRBV12-3/TRBV12-4	TRBJ1-5	-	-	CASSAGINQPQHF	TGTGCCAGCAGCGCAGGGATCAATCAGCCCCAGCATTTT
TRBV5-1	TRBJ2-3	-	TRBD2	CASRRSTGLAGGTADTQYF	TGCGCCAGCAGAAGGTCTACGGGACTAGCGGGAGGGACTGCAGATACGCAGTATTTT
TRBV19	TRBJ2-7	-	-	CASKGPPSYEQYF	TGTGCCAGTAAGGGGCCGCCCTCCTACGAGCAGTACTTC
TRBV13	TRBJ2-7	once	-	CASSPYLISEQYF	TGTGCCAGCAGTCCTTACTTGATCTCTGAGCAGTACTTC
TRBV4-1	TRBJ1-5	-	-	CASSQEGQSYQPQHF	TGCGCCAGCAGCCAGGAAGGACAGTCCTATCAGCCCCAGCATTTT
TRBV19	TRBJ2-1	-	TRBD2	CASSMGTSGSEQFF	TGTGCCAGTAGTATGGGGACTAGCGGGAGTGAGCAGTTCTTC
TRBV29-1	TRBJ1-5	-	-	CSVEEGRGQPQHF	TGCAGCGTTGAGGAGGGGCGTGGACAGCCCCAGCATTTT
TRBV13	TRBJ1-6	once	-	CASNVRGSYNSPLHF	TGTGCCAGCAATGTACGGGGGTCCTATAATTCACCCCTCCACTTT
TRBV2	TRBJ2-7	-	-	CASSVGRSYEQYF	TGTGCCAGCAGTGTAGGTAGGAGCTACGAGCAGTACTTC
TRBV7-9	TRBJ1-1	-	-	CATSNTASMNTEAFF	TGTGCCACGTCAAATACAGCTTCCATGAACACTGAAGCTTTCTTT
TRBV18	TRBJ2-1	-	TRBD2	CASSPPKTSGVHEQFF	TGTGCCAGCTCACCACCGAAGACTAGCGGGGTGCATGAGCAGTTCTTC
TRBV30	TRBJ2-6	-	-	CAWGAGTGANVLTF	TGTGCCTGGGGGGCGGGGACCGGGGCCAACGTCCTGACTTTC
TRBV9	TRBJ2-7	-	-	CASSASSRGREQYF	TGTGCCAGCAGCGCTTCCAGCAGGGGTCGCGAGCAGTACTTC
TRBV29-1	TRBJ1-1	-	TRBD1	CSVQGGSDTEAFF	TGCAGCGTTCAGGGGGGCTCGGACACTGAAGCTTTCTTT
TRBV6-5	TRBJ2-7	-	TRBD2	CASSYASSGANYEQYF	TGTGCCAGCAGTTACGCGTCTAGCGGGGCGAACTACGAGCAGTACTTC
TRBV7-9	TRBJ1-4	-	-	CASSQISGNEKLFF	TGTGCCAGCAGCCAGATTTCGGGTAATGAAAAACTGTTTTTT